The present T cell receptor (beta chain) was sequenced within a study of CD8 T cells in ankylosing spondylitis. Study outcomes and limitations: Within ankylosing spondylitis blood, a TCR beta motif made up of fewer than ten highly homologous variants appeared to be characteristic.

Library preparation for TCR beta used quantitative 5'-RACE with molecular barcodes. TCRdb re-called the 5' RACE reads with MiXCR, one entry per CDR3 protein. The sample includes some 840,000 distinct CDR3 sequences, roughly 12% seen only once; the top ten take just over 0.5%. With regard to this clonotype: Its antigen is unknown.

Germline V gene data show CDR1 as MNHNS and CDR2 as SASEGT. This CDR3 is built from 17 residues. V was clipped by 5 bases and J by 0 bases, with 17 bases between them. This TCR derives from a male donor with ankylosing spondylitis. Sequenced material: blood, either unsorted or a sorted T cell fraction (not recorded which). The chain uses TRBV6-1 and TRBJ2-1; D is undetermined. CDR3 bases: TGTGCCAGCAGTCCCGGCCGGAGCGCGAACTCCTACAATGAGCAGTTCTTC. Its protein product is CASSPGRSANSYNEQFF.